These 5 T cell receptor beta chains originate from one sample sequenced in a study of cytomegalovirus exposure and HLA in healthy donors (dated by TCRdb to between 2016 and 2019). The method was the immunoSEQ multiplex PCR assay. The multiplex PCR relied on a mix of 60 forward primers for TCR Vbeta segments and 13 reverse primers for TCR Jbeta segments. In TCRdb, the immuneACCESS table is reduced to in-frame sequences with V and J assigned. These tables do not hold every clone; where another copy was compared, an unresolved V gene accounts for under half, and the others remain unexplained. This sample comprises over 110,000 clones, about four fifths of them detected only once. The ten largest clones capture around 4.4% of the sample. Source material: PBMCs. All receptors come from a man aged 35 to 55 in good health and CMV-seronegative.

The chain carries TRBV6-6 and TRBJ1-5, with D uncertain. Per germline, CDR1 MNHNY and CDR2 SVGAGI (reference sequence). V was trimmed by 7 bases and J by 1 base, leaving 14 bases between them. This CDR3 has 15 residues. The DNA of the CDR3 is TGTGCCAGCAAACTCTCTCGCCTGAGCAATCAGCCCCAGCATTTT. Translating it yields CASKLSRLSNQPQHF.

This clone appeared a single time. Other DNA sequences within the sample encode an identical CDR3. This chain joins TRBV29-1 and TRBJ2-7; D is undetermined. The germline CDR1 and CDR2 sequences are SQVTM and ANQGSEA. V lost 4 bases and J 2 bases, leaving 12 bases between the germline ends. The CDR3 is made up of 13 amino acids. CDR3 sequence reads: CSVGPGLTYEQYF. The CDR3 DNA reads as TGCAGCGTTGGCCCCGGGTTGACCTACGAGCAGTACTTC.

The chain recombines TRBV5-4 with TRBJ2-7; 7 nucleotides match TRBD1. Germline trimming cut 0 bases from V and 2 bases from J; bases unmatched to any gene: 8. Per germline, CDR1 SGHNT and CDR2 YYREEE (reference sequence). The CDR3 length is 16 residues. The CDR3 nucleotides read TGTGCCAGCAGCTTGGCCTTACAGGGGCAAACCTACGAGCAGTACTTC. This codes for CASSLALQGQTYEQYF. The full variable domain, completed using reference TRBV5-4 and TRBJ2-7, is ETGVTQSPTHLIKTRGQQVTLRCSSQSGHNTVSWYQQALGQGPQFIFQYYREEENGRGNFPPRFSGLQFPNYSSELNVNALELDDSALYLCASSLALQGQTYEQYFGPGTRLTVT.

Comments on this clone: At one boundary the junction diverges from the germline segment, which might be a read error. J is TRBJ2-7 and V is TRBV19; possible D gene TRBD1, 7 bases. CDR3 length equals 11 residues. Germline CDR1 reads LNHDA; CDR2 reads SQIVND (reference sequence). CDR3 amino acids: CASSSGTVKNF. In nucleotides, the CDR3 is TGTGCCAGTAGTAGCGGGACAGTGAAAAACTTC.

This CDR3 is CASSSESWGGFREQFF. In DNA form, the CDR3 reads TGCGCCAGCAGCTCGGAGAGTTGGGGAGGGTTCCGTGAGCAGTTCTTC. This rearrangement joins TRBV5-1 to TRBJ2-1; 7 nucleotides align to TRBD2. The CDR3 runs 16 residues. Germline assignment: CDR1 SGHRS and CDR2 YFSETQ. Trimming cost V 3 bases and J 9 bases; bases outside gene matches: 15.